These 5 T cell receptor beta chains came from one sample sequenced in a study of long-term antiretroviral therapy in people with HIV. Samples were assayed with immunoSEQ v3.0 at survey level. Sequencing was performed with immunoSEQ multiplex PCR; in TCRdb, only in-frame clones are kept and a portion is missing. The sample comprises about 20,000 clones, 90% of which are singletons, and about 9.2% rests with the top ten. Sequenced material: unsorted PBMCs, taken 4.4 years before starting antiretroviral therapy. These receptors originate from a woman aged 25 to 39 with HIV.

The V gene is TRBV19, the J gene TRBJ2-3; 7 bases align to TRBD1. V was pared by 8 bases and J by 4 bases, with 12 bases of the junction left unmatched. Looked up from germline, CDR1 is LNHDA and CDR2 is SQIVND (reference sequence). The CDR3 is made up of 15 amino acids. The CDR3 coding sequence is TGTGCCAGTCAATCCACAGGGGTGATTTCAGATACGCAGTATTTT. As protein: CASQSTGVISDTQYF. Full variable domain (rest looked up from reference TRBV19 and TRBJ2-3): DGGITQSPKYLFRKEGQNVTLSCEQNLNHDAMYWYRQDPGQGLRLIYYSQIVNDFQKGDIAEGYSVSREKKESFPLTVTSAQKNPTAFYLCASQSTGVISDTQYFGPGTRLTVL.

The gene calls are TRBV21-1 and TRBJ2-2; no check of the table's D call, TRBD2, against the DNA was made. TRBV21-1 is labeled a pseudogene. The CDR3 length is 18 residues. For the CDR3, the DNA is TGTGCCAGCAGCAAAAGAATTCGCCTAGCCGACAACACCGGGGAGCTGTTTTTT. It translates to CASSKRIRLADNTGELFF.

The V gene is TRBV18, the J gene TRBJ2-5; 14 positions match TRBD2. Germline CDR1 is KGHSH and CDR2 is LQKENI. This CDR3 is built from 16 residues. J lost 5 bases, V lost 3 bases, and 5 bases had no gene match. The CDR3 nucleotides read TGTGCCAGCTCACCCTCCGGGACTAGCGGGGGTGAGACCCAGTACTTC. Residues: CASSPSGTSGGETQYF.

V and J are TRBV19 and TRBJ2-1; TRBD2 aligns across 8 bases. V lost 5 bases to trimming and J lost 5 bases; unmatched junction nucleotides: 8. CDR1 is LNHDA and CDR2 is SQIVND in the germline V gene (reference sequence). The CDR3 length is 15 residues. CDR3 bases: TGTGCCAGTAGTCAGAAGCGGGGGCCCAACAATGAGCAGTTCTTC. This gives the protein CASSQKRGPNNEQFF.

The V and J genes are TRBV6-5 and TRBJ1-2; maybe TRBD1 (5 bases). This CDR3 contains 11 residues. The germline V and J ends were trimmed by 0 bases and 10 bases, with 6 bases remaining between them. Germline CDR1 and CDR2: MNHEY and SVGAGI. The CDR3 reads CASSYSGTYTF. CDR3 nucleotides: TGTGCCAGCAGTTACTCCGGGACCTACACCTTC.